The source of this T cell receptor beta chain is a study of T cells in Graves' hyperthyroidism and ophthalmopathy (dated by TCRdb to about 2019). About the investigation overall: Peripheral blood samples were taken at initial diagnosis, before any treatment was given. To identify TCR V-J signatures that set the groups apart, the researchers used a discovery cohort of 95 to 100 patients, made up of roughly 40 with Graves' ophthalmopathy and about 60 with stable Graves' hyperthyroidism. Prospective prediction of ophthalmopathy was tested in an independent validation cohort of 18 to 20 hyperthyroidism patients and 17 patients who later progressed to ophthalmopathy. For training and testing, the roughly 100 patients in the discovery cohort were randomly divided in a 7:3 ratio. In addition, the study compared T-cell repertoires in thyroid tissue and in blood from five or six Graves' hyperthyroidism patients. Following sampling, methimazole starting at 30 mg daily was given to hyperthyroidism patients, and high-dose intravenous methylprednisolone was given to ophthalmopathy patients. According to the paper, TCR Vbeta CDR3 sequencing was carried out on about 140 peripheral blood samples, which came from 40 to 45 ophthalmopathy, under 85 hyperthyroidism and roughly 17 progressor patients. Findings and caveats that apply to the study as a whole: A 13 V-J signature model separated ophthalmopathy from stable hyperthyroidism, with 87.88% sensitivity and roughly 84% specificity in cross-validation and 80%/75% in testing. No statistical method was used to fix the sample size in advance, and group allocation was not hidden from the investigators. In validation, the model predicted progression to ophthalmopathy a median of about 6 months before onset, with about 71% sensitivity and about 75% specificity. Blood samples also contained most of the expanded thyroid clonotypes (frequency above 0.001), which suggests that blood repertoires may reflect thyroid immune responses.

In the germline V gene (reference sequence), CDR1 corresponds to LNHDA and CDR2 to SQIVND. The CDR3 holds 14 amino acids from the cysteine to the phenylalanine. CDR3 DNA is the only sequence kept; it has 42 bases, read in frame from the first base. V is cut back by 8 bases and J by 7 bases, with 10 bases in the junction unmatched. TCR beta CDR3 regions were amplified from RNA transcripts. For the first round of RT-PCR on the TCR CDR3, the HTBI primer set was used together with the Qiagen OneStep RT-PCR kit. Libraries were constructed in a second round of multiplex PCR, after which size selection and purification were performed. Paired-end sequencing of the libraries was performed with 100 bp reads on an Illumina HiSeq2000. The paper's data handling went like this. SOAPnuke was used to process the raw data, throwing out any read that contained adapters or uncalled bases, had a mean Phred below 15, or lacked an exact constant-primer or identifier match. High-quality paired reads were merged using COPE v1.2.5, and each unique nucleotide sequence was defined as a clonotype. MiTCR v1.1 was used to align clonotypes to the IMGT TRBV, TRBD and TRBJ reference segments. The analysis was restricted to V-J combinations with a frequency above 0.0001, which together covered just over 98% of the repertoires. A TCS score was defined as the ratio between F50 (clonal expansion) and ExV (chaos), using BLOSUM62-based TCRdist between CDR3 peptides within each V-J. Welch's t-statistics and random forest reduced some 510 V-J features to 10 to 15, which were used in a naive Bayes classifier (R e1071). TCRdb reprocessed the public reads (quality trimming at Q25 with fastp, clone calling with MiXCR) and kept in-frame beta chains. Duplicate CDR3 protein sequences are folded into a single record with the most common DNA and genes. The V and J calls shown here were made by TCRdb, not taken from the authors' results. This sample holds over 450,000 distinct CDR3 sequences; more than 15% were observed only once. The leading ten clones occupy approximately 16% of the sample.

This clonotype was counted between two and nine times. Its antigen is not yet known. No much larger clone is present one base from it, and per-base qualities are unavailable. Moderately to severely active disease, a Clinical Activity Score of at least 3, a NOSPECS grade of at least 4, and a duration under 3 months were present in ophthalmopathy patients. Patients with uncontrolled infections, other autoimmune diseases, pregnancy or lactation were excluded. Diagnoses were based on clinical symptoms, serum thyroxine and TRAb, thyroid ultrasound and orbital computed tomography. PBMCs were separated from 8 to 10 ml of fresh peripheral blood using Ficoll-Paque density gradient centrifugation. Trizol reagent was used to extract total RNA, and RNA quality was then checked on an Agilent 2100 Bioanalyzer.

Material for sequencing was blood. This TCR was recovered from a woman aged 18-29 years with Graves' ophthalmopathy. The V and J segments used are TRBV19 and TRBJ2-4; TRBD2 lines up with 8 middle nucleotides. CDR3 region: CASSAGGGPNIQYF. Read as DNA, the sequence is TGTGCCAGTTCGGCCGGGGGGGGTCCGAACATTCAGTACTTC.